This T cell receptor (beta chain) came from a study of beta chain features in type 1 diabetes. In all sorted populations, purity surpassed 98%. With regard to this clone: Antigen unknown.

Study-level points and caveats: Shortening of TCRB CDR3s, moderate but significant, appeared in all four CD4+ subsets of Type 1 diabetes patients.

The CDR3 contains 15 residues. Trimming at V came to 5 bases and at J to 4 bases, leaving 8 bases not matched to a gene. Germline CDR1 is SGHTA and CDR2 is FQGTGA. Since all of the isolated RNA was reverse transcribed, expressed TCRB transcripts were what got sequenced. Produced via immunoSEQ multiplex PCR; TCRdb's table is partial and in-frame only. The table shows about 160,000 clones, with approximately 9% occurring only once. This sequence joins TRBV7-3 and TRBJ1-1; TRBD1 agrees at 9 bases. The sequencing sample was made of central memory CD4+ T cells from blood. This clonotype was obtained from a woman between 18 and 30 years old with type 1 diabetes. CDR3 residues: CASSPGAGQGTEAFF. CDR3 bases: TGTGCCAGCAGCCCAGGGGCGGGACAGGGCACTGAAGCTTTCTTT.